This T cell receptor (beta chain) was sequenced during a study of T cell clonotyping in hematopoietic cell transplantation. Study observations and caveats: Recipient TCR diversity dropped after transplant; expanded clonotypes rose from day 30 to 180. Few recipient clonotypes overlapped donors; over 95% were de novo at given depth.

A note on this clone: Its specificity is unknown.

Assay: immunoSEQ multiplex PCR; the TCRdb copy retains only in-frame clones and omits some. The profile shows about 70,000 clones, approximately 94% of them singletons. With 4 bases clipped from V and 6 bases from J, the junction kept 10 bases outside the gene matches. CDR1 and CDR2 (germline): SGHRS, YFSETQ. The CDR3 length is 14 residues. The receptor was derived from a man aged 45-65 years in good health. Some clones in this sample may be carry-over from other donors' samples. Material: peripheral blood mononuclear cells. The chain has TRBV5-1 and TRBJ2-7; TRBD2 agrees at 7 bases. In DNA, the CDR3 is TGCGCCAGCAGCCCGGCGGGAGCCACGGGCGAGCAGTACTTC. Amino acids: CASSPAGATGEQYF. The full variable domain, completed using reference TRBV5-1 and TRBJ2-7, is KAGVTQTPRYLIKTRGQQVTLSCSPISGHRSVSWYQQTPGQGLQFLFEYFSETQRNKGNFPGRFSGRQFSNSRSEMNVSTLELGDSALYLCASSPAGATGEQYFGPGTRLTVT.